The entry below gives a single TCR beta chain sequence along with its context. CDR3 length equals 12 residues. The trim removed 4 bases at V and 11 bases at J, leaving 5 bases unmatched. Germline values: CDR1 MDHEN, CDR2 SYDVKM. Original processing notes: Amplification of reference gene primers was used by the study to estimate nucleated cell counts. TCRdb's copy holds only in-frame clones and misses some; the assay was immunoSEQ multiplex PCR. The V and J calls and clone size come from that table; D and trimming were worked out from the DNA. This table holds about 120,000 clones, roughly four fifths found once. This sample is drawn from a study of blood T cell repertoires in COVID-19. Study-wide context: PBMCs, B-cell-depleted T cells, or T cells were the source of the cDNA or gDNA that made up the material.

The TCR sequence derives from a woman aged 45 to 65 with acute or convalescent COVID-19. Sequenced input: peripheral blood. The chain links TRBV28 to TRBJ1-2; TRBD1 matches 9 bases. The CDR3 DNA follows: TGTGCCAGCAGTTCCGGGACAGGGAGTTACACCTTC. Its protein is CASSSGTGSYTF.